This T cell receptor (beta chain) was recovered during a study of PD-1 blockade in mismatch repair-deficient tumors. Background on the study: All were previously treated, progressing patients with eleven to twelve mismatch repair-deficient cancer types.

This clone has a single count. Sequenced by immunoSEQ multiplex PCR; TCRdb stores in-frame clones only, minus some. This sample has some 100,000 clones, with over 65% found just once. Mismatch repair deficiency was confirmed in all patients, by PCR or immunohistochemistry. Three pembrolizumab responders had their TCRs sequenced. This sample comprised peripheral blood, obtained roughly 36 weeks after starting pembrolizumab. The sequence derives from an adult with mismatch repair-deficient cancer.

In DNA form, the CDR3 reads TGTGCCAGCAGTACCTCCGGGACAGGGTCGCGCGCTGAAGCTTTCTTT. It specifies CASSTSGTGSRAEAFF. This chain uses TRBV28 with TRBJ1-1, with 9 nucleotides matching TRBD1. Germline lookup yields CDR1 MDHEN and CDR2 SYDVKM. The CDR3 is 16 residues long. J gave up 6 bases and V 5 bases, and 13 bases lay outside the gene matches.